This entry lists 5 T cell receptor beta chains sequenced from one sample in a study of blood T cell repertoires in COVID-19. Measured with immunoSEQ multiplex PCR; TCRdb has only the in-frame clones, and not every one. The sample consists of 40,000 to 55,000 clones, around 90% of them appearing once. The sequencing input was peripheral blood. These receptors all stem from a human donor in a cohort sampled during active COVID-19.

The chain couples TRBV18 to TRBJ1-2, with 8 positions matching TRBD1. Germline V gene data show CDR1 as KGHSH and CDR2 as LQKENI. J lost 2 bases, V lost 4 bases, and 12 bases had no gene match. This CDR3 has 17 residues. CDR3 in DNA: TGTGCCAGCTCACAGGTATTAGGGACAGGCCTCAACTATGGCTACACCTTC. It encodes CASSQVLGTGLNYGYTF.

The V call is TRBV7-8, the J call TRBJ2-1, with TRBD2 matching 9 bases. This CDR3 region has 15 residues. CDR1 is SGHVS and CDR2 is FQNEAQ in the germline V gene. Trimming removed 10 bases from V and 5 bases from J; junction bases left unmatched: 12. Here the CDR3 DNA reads TGTGCCACTGGGGGTAGCGGGAGTCTCCACAATGAGCAGTTCTTC. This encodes CATGGSGSLHNEQFF.

CDR3 protein: CASSPVGLGQETQYF. CDR3 coding DNA: TGCGCCAGCAGTCCGGTGGGTCTGGGGCAGGAGACCCAGTACTTC. V usage is TRBV4-1 and J usage is TRBJ2-5, with D possibly matching TRBD1 (5 bases). Trimming stripped 6 bases from V and 5 bases from J, with 19 bases between. Germline CDR1 MGHRA, CDR2 YSYEKL. There are 15 residues in the CDR3.

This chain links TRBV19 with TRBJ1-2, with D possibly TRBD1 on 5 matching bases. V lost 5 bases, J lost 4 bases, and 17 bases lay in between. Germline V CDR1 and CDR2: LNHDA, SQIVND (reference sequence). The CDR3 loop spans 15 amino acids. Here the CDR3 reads CASSPLETGGYGYTF. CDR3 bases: TGTGCCAGTAGTCCTCTTGAGACCGGGGGCTATGGCTACACCTTC.

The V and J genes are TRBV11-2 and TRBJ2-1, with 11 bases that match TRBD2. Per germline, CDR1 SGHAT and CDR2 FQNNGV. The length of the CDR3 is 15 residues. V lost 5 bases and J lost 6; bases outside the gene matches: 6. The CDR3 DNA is TGTGCCAGCAGCCCTGTTAGCGGGAGGGCCAATGAGCAGTTCTTC. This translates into CASSPVSGRANEQFF.